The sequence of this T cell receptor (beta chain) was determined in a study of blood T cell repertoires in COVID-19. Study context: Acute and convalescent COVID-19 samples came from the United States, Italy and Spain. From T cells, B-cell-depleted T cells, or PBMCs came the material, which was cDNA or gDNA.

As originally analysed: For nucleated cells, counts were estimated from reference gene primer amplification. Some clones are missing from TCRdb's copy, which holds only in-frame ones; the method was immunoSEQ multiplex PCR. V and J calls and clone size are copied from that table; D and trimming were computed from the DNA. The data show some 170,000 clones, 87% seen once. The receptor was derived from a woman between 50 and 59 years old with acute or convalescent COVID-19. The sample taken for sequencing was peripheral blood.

CDR3 protein: CASSIQGAPLGYTF. The CDR3 nucleotides are TGTGCCAGTAGTATCCAGGGGGCGCCTCTTGGCTACACCTTC. The chain employs TRBV19 and TRBJ1-2; TRBD1 matches at 8 bases. V lost 3 bases and J lost 7; bases outside the gene matches: 7. The CDR3 length is 14 residues. The germline V gene encodes CDR1 LNHDA and CDR2 SQIVND (reference sequence).